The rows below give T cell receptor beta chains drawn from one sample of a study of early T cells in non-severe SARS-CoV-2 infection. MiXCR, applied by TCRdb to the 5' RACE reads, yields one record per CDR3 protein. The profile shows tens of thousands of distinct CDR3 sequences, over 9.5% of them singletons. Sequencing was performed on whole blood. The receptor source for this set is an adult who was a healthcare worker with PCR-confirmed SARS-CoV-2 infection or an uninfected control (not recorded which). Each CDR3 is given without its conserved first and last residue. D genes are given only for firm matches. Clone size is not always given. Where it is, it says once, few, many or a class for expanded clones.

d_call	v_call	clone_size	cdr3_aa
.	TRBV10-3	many	AISESFGGRNTEAF
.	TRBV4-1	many	ASSQGDNSGNTIY
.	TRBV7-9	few	ASSLEANIQY
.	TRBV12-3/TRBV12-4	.	ASTPGIDYEQY
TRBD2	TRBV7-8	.	ASSPLAGGPDTQY
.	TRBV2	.	ASRAGKLF
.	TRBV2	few	ASSEEFGGSTDTQY
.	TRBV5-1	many	ASSLDPSYYEQY
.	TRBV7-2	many	ASSLWPNNQPQH
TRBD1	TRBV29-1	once	SVTGTGVEQY
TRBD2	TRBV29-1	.	SVGRAGETQY
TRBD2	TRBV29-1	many	SVEDRVTSGSYEQY
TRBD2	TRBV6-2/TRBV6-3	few	ASSHSLAGAVRNEQF
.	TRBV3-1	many	ASSQDRVGYT
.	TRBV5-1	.	ASSLDSHTGELF
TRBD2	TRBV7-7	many	ASSRGVSQETQY
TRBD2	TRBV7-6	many	ASSQYLAGNEQF
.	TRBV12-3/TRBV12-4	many	ASTPTEGVATIY
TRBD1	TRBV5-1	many	ASSQGQGGYDEQF
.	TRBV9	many	ASSKDHSLGEQY
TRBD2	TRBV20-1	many	SALRASGGAKFYEQY
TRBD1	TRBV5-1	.	ASSQGGVETQY
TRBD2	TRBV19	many	ASSPSLLAGGGDEQF
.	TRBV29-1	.	SVKSRNTGELF
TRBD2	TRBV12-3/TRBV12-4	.	ASSQQRDPYNEQF
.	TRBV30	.	AWSPSETGELF
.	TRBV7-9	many	ASSSLTPYEQY
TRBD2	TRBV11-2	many	ASIKRGVPGELF
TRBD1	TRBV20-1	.	SATSEGAAYEQY
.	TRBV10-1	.	ASSDPSSYDQY
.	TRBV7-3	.	ASSRHTTDTQY
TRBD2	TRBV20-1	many	SASIPSGSYEQY
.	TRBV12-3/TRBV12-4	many	ASSFYNEQF
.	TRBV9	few	ASSYQTGPTSTDTQY
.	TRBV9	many	ASSEYEGIPLYEQY
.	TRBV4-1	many	ASSQAIWPLKNIYNEQF
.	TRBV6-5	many	ASSYGPPSPYEQY
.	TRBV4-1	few	ASSHHTNSRETQY
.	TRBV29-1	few	SVSGPTDPYEQY
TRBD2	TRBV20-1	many	SAPGLATSNEQF
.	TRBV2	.	ASSEDSWSEQY
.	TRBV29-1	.	SVGTTLGETQY
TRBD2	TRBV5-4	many	ASSSRVAGGSNEQF
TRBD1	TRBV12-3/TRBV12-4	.	ASSPRDREAEQY
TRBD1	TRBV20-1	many	SARQGIYEQY
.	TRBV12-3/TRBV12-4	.	ASSSRADEQF
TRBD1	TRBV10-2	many	ASSESTGHYGYT
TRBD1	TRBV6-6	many	ASTKQGAPNEKLF